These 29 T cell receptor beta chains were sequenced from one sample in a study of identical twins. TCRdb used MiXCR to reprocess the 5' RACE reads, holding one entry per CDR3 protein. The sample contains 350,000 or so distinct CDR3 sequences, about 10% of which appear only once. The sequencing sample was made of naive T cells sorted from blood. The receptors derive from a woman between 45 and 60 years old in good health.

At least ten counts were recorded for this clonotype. The CDR3 here is CASSRDSTTNEKLFF. The CDR3 DNA follows: TGTGCCAGCAGCCGCGACTCTACAACTAATGAAAAACTGTTTTTT. The rearrangement links TRBV7-2 to TRBJ1-4; no firm D call. The CDR3 runs 15 residues. The germline V and J ends were trimmed by 5 bases and 0 bases, with 10 bases remaining between them. Germline-derived CDR1 and CDR2 are SGHTA and FQGNSA.

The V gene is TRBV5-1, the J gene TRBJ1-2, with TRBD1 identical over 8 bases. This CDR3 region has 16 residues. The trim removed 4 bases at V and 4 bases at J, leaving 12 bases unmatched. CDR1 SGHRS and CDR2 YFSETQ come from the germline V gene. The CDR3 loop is CASSPLARQGFYGYTF. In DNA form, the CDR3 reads TGCGCCAGCAGCCCCCTTGCCCGACAGGGGTTCTATGGCTACACCTTC.

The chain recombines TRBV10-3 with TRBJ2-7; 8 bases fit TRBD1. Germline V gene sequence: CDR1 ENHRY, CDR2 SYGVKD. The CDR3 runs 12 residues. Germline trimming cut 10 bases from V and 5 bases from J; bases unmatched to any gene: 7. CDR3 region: CATRQGLNEQYV. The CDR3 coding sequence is TGTGCCACCCGACAGGGGTTGAACGAGCAGTACGTC.

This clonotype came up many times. The CDR3 nucleotides read TGCGCCAGCAGCTTAACACAGACACCCTACGAGCAGTACTTC. Translating gives CASSLTQTPYEQYF. The chain has TRBV5-1 and TRBJ2-7; the D is unclear. This CDR3 comprises 14 residues. CDR1 and CDR2 (germline): SGHRS, YFSETQ. Trimming left V 2 bases short and J 2 bases short, with 11 bases between.

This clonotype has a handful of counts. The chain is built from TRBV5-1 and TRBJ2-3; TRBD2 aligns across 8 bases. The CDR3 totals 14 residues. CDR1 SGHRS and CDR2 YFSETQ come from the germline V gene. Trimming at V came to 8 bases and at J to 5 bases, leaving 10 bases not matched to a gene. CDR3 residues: CASYPGLGRDTQYF. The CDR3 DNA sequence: TGCGCCAGTTATCCGGGACTAGGTAGAGATACGCAGTATTTT. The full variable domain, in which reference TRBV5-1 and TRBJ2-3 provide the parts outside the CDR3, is KAGVTQTPRYLIKTRGQQVTLSCSPISGHRSVSWYQQTPGQGLQFLFEYFSETQRNKGNFPGRFSGRQFSNSRSEMNVSTLELGDSALYLCASYPGLGRDTQYFGPGTRLTVL.

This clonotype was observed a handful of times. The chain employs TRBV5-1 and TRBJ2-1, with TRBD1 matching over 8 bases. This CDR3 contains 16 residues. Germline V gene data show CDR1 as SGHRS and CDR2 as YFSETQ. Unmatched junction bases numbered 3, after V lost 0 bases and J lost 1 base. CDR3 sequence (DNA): TGCGCCAGCAGCTTGGACCAGGGGGCATCCTACAATGAGCAGTTCTTC. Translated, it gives CASSLDQGASYNEQFF.

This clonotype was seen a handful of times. The CDR3 nucleotides read TGTGCCTGGGGTAGGACAGGGGTTACAGATACGCAGTATTTT. Translating it yields CAWGRTGVTDTQYF. The chain carries TRBV30 and TRBJ2-3; 9 bases are a match to TRBD1. J gave up 3 bases and V 5 bases, and 6 bases lay outside the gene matches. The CDR3 length is 14 residues. The germline gives CDR1 GTSNPN, CDR2 SVGIG (reference sequence). Full variable domain (outside the CDR3, taken from reference TRBV30 and TRBJ2-3): SQTIHQWPATLVQPVGSPLSLECTVEGTSNPNLYWYRQAAGRGLQLLFYSVGIGQISSEVPQNLSASRPQDRQFILSSKKLLLSDSGFYLCAWGRTGVTDTQYFGPGTRLTVL.

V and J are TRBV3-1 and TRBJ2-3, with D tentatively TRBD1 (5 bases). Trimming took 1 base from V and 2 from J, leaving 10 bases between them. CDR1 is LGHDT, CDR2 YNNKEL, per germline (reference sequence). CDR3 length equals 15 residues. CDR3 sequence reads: CASSQGQLLTDTQYF. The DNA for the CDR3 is TGTGCCAGCAGCCAAGGACAGCTCCTCACAGATACGCAGTATTTT.

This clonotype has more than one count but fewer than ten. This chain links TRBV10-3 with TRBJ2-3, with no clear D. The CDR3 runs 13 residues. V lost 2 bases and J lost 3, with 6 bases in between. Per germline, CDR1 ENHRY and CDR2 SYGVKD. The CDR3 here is CAISEPTTDTQYF. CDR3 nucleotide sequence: TGTGCCATCAGTGAGCCGACTACAGATACGCAGTATTTT.

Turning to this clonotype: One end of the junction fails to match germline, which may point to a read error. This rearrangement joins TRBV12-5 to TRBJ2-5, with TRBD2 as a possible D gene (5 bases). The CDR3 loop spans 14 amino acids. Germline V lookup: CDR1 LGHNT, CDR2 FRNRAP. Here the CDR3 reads CASGLRGPREAQYF. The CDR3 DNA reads TGTGCTAGTGGTTTGAGAGGGCCACGAGAGGCCCAGTACTTC.

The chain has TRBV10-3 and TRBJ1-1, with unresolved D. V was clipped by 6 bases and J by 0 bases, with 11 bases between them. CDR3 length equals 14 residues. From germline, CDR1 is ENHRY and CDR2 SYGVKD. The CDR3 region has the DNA TGTGCCATCAGGGAACCCATGTTGAACACTGAAGCTTTCTTT. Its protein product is CAIREPMLNTEAFF.

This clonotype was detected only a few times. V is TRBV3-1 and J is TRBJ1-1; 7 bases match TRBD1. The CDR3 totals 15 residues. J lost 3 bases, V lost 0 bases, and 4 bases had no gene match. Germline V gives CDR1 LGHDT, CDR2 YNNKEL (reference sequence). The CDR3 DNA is TGTGCCAGCAGCCAAGATCCCCAGGGGGACACTGAAGCTTTCTTT. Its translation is CASSQDPQGDTEAFF.

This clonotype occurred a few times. CDR3 region: CASSGDRASTGELFF. CDR3 DNA sequence: TGTGCCAGCAGCGGGGACAGGGCCTCCACCGGGGAGCTGTTTTTT. The V call is TRBV5-6, the J call TRBJ2-2; TRBD1 matches at 9 bases. V lost 4 bases and J lost 4; bases outside the gene matches: 5. Germline lookup yields CDR1 SGHDT and CDR2 YYEEEE. The CDR3 has 15 amino acids.

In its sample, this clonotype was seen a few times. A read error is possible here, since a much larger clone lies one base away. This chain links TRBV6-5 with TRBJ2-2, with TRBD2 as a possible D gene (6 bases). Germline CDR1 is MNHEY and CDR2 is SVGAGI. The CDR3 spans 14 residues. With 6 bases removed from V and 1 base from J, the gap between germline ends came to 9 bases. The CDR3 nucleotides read TGTGCCAGCAGGAATAGCGGGAACACCGGGGAGCTGTTTTTT. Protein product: CASRNSGNTGELFF.

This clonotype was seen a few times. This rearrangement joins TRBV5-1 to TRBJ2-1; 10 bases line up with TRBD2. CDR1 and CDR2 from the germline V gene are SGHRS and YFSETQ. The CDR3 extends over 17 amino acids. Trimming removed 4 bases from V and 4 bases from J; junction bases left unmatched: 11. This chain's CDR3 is CASSLSLAGAWYNEQFF. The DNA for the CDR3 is TGCGCCAGCAGCCTCTCCCTAGCGGGAGCGTGGTACAATGAGCAGTTCTTC.

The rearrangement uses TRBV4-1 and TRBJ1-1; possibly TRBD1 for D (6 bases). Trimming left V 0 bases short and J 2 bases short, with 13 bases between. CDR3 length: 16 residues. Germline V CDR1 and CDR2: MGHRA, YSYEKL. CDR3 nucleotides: TGCGCCAGCAGCCAAGACTCCGGGACACTTAACACTGAAGCTTTCTTT. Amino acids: CASSQDSGTLNTEAFF.

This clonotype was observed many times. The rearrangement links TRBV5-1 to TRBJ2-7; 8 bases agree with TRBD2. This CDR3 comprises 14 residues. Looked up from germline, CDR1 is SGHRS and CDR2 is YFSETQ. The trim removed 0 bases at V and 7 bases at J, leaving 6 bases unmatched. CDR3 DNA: TGCGCCAGCAGCTTGGGAGCGGGAGTTAGTGAGCAGTACTTC. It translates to CASSLGAGVSEQYF.

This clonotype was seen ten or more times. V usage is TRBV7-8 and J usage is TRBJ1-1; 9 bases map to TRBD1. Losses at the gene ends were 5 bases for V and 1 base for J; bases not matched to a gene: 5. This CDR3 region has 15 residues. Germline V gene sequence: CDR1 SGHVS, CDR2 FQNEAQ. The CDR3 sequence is CASSPRTGANTEAFF. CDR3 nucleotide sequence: TGTGCCAGCAGCCCGCGGACAGGGGCGAACACTGAAGCTTTCTTT.

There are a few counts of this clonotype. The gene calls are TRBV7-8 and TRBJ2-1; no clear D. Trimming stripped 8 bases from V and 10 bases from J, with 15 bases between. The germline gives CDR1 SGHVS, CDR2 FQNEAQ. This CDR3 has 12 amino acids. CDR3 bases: TGTGCCAGCGGCCATGTTTCACACGAGCAGTTCTTC. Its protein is CASGHVSHEQFF.

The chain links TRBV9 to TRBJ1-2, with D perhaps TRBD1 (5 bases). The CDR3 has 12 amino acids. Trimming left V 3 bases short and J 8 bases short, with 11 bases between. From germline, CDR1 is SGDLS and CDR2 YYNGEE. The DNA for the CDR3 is TGTGCCAGCAGCGCACTGGGGGACGGCTACACCTTC. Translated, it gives CASSALGDGYTF.

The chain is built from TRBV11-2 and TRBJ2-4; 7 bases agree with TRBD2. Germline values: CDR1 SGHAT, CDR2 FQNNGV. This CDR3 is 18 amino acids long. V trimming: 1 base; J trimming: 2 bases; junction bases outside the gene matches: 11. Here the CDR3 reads CASSLGVLVGGTKNIQYF. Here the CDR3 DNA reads TGTGCCAGCAGCTTAGGTGTCTTAGTCGGGGGGACCAAAAACATTCAGTACTTC.

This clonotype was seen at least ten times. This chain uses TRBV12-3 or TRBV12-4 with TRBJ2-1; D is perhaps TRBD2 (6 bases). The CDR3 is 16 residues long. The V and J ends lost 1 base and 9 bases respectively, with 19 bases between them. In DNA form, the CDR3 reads TGTGCCAGCAGTTTAGGAGCGGCGGGACGATTAGTTGAGCAGTTCTTC. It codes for CASSLGAAGRLVEQFF.

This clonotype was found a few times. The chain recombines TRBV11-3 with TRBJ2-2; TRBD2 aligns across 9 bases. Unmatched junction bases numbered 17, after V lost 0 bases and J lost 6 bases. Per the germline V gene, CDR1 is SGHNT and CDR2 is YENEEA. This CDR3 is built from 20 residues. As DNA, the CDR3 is TGTGCCAGCAGCTTAGATCCGAGACTAGCGGAGGCCCCGGCATCCGGGGAGCTGTTTTTT. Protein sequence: CASSLDPRLAEAPASGELFF. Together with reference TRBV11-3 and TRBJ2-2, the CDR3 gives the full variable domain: EAGVVQSPRYKIIEKKQPVAFWCNPISGHNTLYWYLQNLGQGPELLIRYENEEAVDDSQLPKDRFSAERLKGVDSTLKIQPAELGDSAVYLCASSLDPRLAEAPASGELFFGEGSRLTVL.

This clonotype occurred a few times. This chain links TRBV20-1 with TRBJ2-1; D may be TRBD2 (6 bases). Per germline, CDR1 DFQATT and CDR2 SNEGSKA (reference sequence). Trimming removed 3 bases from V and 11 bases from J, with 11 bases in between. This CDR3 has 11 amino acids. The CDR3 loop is CSARDGTQQFF. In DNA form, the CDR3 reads TGCAGTGCTAGGGACGGGACTCAGCAGTTCTTC.

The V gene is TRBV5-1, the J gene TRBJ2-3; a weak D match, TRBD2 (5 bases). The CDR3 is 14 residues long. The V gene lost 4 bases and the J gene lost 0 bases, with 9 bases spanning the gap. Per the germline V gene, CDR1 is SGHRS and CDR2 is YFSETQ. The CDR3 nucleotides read TGCGCCAGCAGCGCTACGGGGAGCACAGATACGCAGTATTTT. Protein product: CASSATGSTDTQYF.

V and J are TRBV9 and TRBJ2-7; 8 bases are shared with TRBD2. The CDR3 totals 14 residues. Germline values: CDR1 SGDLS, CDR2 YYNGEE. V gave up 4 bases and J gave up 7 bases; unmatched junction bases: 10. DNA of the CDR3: TGTGCCAGCAGCCGCGGGGTAGCGGGACGGGAGCAGTACTTC. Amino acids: CASSRGVAGREQYF.

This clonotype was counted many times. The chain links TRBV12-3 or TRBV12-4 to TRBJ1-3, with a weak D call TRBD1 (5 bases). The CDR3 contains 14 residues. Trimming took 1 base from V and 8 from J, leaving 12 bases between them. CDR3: CASSLDGTLHTIYF. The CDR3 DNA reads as TGTGCCAGCAGTTTAGATGGGACCCTCCACACCATATATTTT.

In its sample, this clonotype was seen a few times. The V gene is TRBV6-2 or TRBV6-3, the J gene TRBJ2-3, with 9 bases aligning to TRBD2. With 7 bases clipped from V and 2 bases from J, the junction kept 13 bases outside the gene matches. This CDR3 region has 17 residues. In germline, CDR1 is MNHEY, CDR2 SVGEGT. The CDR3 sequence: CASTPRGLAGFTDTQYF. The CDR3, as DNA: TGTGCCAGCACTCCTCGTGGGCTAGCGGGATTCACAGATACGCAGTATTTT.

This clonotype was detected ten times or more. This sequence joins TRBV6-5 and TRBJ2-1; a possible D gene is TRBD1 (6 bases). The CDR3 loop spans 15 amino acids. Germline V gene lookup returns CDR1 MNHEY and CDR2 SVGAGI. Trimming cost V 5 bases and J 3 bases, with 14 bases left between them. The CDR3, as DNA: TGTGCCAGCAGTCCCGGGACACCTTACTACAATGAGCAGTTCTTC. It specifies CASSPGTPYYNEQFF.